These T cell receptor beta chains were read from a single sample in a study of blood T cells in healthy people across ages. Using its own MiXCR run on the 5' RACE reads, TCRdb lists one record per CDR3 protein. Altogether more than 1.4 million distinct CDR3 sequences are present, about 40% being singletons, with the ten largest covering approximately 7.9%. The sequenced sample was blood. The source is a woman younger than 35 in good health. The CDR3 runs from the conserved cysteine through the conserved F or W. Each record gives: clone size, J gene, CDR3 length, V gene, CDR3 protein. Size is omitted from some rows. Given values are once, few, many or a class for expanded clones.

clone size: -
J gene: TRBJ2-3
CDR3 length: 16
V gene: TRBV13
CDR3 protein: CASSFSRGPSTDTQYF

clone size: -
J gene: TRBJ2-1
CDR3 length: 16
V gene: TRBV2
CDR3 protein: CASSEAPNGKYNEQFF

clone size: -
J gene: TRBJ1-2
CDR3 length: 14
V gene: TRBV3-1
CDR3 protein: CANSQDGRAAGYTF

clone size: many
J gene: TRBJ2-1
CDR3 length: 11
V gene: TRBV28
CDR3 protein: CASRSNNEQFF

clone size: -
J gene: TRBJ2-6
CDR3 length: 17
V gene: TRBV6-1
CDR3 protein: CASTMGSGSGGANVLTF

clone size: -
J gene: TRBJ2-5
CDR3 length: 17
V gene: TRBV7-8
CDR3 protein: CASSLVYPGQDKETQYF

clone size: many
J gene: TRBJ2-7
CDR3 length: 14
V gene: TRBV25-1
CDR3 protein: CASSAQGASYEQYF

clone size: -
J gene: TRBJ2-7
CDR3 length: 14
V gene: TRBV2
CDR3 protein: CASSVTSGNYEQYF

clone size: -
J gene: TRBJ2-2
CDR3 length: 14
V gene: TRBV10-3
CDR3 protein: CAIRASGNTGELFF

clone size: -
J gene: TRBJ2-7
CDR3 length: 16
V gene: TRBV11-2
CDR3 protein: CASSLSPDRKDYEQYF

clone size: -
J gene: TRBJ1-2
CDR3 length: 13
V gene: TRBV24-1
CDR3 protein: CATSGGGDYGYTF

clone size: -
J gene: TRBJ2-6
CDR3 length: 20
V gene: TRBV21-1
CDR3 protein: CASSKLGIRDRVSGANVLTF

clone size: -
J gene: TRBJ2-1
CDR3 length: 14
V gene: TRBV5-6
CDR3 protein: CASSWRELYNEQFF

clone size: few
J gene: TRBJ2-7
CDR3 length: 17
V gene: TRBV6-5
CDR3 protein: CASSLLPRRDRAYEQYF

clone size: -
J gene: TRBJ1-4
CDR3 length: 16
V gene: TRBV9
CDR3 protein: CASSVGNRELGEKLFF

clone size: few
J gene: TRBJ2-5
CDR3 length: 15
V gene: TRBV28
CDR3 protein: CATSSPGRMQETQYF

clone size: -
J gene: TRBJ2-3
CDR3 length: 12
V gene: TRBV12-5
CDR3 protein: CASLLNLDTQYF

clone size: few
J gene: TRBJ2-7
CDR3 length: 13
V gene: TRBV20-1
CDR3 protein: CSAKQGSSYEQYF

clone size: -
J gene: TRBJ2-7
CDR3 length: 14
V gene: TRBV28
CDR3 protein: CASTRGQAVYEQYF

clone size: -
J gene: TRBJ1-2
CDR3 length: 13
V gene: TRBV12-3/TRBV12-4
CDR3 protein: CASSSLLIYGYTF

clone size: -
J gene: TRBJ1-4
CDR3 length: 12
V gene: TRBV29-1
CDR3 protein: CSVEPFGEKLFF

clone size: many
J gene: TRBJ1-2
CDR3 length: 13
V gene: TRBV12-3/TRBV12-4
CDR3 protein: CASSLGGDYGYTF

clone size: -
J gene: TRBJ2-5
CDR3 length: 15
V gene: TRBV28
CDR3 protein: CASTSPGGGIETQYF

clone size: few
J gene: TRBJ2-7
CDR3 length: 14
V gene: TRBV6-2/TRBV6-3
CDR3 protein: CASSYSRISYEQYF

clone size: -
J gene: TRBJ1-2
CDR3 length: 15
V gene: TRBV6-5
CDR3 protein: CASSYGGTGRYGYTF

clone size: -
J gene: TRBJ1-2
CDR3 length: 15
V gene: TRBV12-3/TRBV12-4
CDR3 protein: CASSETGGNFYGYTF

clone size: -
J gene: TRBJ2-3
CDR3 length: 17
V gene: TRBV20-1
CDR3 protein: CSARDSGGFLSTDTQYF

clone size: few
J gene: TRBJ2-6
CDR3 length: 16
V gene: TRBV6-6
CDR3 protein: CASSYSTSSGANVLTF

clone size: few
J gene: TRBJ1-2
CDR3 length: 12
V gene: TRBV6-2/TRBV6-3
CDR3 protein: CASSYGVVGYTF

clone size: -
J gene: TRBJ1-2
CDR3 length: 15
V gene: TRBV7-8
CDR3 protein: CASSPAGKSNYGYTF

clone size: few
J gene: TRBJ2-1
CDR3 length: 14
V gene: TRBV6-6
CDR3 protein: CASSQRPGYNEQFF

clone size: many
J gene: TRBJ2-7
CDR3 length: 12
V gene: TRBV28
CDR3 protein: CASSRPAYEQYF

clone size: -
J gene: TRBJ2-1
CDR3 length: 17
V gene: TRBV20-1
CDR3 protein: CSARDISGLAGGNEQFF

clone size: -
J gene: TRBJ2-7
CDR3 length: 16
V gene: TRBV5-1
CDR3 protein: CASSRGGLDSSYEQYF

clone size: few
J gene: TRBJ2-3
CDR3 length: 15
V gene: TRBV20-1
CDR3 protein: CSVPTDPLSTDTQYF

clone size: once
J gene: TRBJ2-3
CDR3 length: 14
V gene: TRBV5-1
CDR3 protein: CASGATGGRDTQYF

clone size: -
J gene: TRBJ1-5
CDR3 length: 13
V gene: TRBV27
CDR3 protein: CASSSQSNQPQHF

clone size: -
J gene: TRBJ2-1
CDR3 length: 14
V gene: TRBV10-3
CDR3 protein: CAIRAGSNGNEQFF

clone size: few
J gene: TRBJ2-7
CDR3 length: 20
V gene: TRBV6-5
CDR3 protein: CASSRNKAGTSGLSSYEQYF

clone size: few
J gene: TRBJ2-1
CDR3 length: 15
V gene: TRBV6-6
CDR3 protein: CASRTDPNAYNEQFF

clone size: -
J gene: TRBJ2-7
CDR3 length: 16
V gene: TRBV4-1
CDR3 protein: CASSQGQGLAAYEQYF

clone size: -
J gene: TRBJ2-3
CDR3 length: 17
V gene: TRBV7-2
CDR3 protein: CASSLGGTSGYQDTQYF

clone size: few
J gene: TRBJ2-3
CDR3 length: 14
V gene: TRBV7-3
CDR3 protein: CASARDSDTDTQYF

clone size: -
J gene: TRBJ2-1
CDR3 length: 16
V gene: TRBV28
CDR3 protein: CAISSEWSLGYNEQFF

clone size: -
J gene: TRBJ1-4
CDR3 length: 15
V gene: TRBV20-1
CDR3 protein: CSAYPLMATNEKLFF

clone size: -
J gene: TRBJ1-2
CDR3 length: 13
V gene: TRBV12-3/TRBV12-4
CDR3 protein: CASQGQANYGYTF

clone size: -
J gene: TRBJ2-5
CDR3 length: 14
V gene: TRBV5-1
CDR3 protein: CASRPDRGEETQYF

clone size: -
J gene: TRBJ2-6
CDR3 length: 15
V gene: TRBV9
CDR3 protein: CASSAGVSGANVLTF

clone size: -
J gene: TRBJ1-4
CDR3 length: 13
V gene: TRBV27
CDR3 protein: CASSRSTNEKLFF

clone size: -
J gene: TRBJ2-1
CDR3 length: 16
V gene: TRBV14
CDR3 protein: CASSHPQGFPINEQFF

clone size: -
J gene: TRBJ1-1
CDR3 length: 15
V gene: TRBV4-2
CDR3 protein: CASSQVVIGNTEAFF

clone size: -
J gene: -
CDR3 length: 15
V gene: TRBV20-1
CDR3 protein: CSASLRGSSSYEQYF

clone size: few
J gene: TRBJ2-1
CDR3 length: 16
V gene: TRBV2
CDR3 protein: CASSARQGASYNEQFF

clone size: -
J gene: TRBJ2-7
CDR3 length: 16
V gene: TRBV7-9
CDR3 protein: CASSSFSQTDLYEQYF

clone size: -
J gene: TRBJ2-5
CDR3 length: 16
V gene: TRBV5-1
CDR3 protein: CASSSTGTGRLETQYF

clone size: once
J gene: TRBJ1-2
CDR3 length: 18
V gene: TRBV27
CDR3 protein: CASSLWGQGAELNYGYTF

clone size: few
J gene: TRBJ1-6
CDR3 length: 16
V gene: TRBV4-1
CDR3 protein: CASSQEGQGFISPLHF

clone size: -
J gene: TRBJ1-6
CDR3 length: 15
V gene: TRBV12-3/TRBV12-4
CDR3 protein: CASSLRAASGSPLHF

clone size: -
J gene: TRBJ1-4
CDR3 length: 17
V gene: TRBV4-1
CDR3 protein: CASSPGTGTATNEKLFF

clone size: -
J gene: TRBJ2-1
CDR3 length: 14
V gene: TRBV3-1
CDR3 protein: CASSPRGLNKEQFF